The clone carrying this T cell receptor beta chain was seen a handful of times. The CDR3 contains 13 residues. V lost 1 base and J 6 bases, leaving 8 bases between the germline ends. The data originate from a study of blood T cell dynamics during melanoma immunotherapy. Clones were read by immunoSEQ multiplex PCR, and TCRdb kept only the in-frame ones, dropping some. Of 3,500 to 5,500 clones in the sample, approximately 97% were seen once. Time point noted: pre-treatment baseline. The input for sequencing was effector memory CD8+ T cells from blood, taken from a patient treated with checkpoint blockade. This sequence joins TRBV5-3 and TRBJ1-5; D unclear. TRBV5-3 counts as an open reading frame of uncertain function. This receptor was identified in a human donor with melanoma. This CDR3 is CARSLFLGQPQHF. The DNA of the CDR3 is TGTGCCAGAAGCTTGTTTTTGGGTCAGCCCCAGCATTTT.